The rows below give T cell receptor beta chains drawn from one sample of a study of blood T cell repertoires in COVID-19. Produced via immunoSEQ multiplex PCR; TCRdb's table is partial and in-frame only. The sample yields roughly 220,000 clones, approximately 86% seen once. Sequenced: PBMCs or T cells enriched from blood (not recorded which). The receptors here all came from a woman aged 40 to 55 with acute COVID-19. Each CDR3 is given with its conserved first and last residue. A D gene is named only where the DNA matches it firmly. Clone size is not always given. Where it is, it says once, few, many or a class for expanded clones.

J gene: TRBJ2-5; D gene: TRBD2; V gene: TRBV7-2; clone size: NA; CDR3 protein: CASSTGTSGTQETQYF; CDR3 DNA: TGTGCCAGCAGCACCGGGACTAGCGGAACGCAAGAGACCCAGTACTTC
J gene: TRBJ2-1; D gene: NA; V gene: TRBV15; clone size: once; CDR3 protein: CATSREGEGYGQFF; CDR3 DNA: TGTGCCACCAGCAGGGAGGGTGAGGGGTACGGGCAGTTCTTC
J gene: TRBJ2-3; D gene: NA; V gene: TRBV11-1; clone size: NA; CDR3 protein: CASSSGPGTDTQYF; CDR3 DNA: TGTGCCAGCAGCTCAGGGCCCGGCACAGATACGCAGTATTTT
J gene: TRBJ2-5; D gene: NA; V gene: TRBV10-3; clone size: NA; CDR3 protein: CAISESARRETQYF; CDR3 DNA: TGTGCCATCAGTGAGTCTGCTAGGAGAGAGACCCAGTACTTC
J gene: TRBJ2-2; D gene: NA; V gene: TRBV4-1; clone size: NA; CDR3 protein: CASSAAGANTGELFF; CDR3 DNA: TGCGCCAGCAGCGCGGCAGGGGCGAACACCGGGGAGCTGTTTTTT
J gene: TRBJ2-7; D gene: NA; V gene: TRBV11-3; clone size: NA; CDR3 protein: CASSLDTRVTYEQYF; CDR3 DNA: TGTGCCAGCAGCTTAGATACCAGGGTAACCTACGAGCAGTACTTC
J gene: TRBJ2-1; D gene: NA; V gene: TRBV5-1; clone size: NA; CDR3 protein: CASSLYSGSSSDEQFF; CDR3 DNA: TGCGCCAGCAGCTTGTACAGCGGGTCGAGTTCTGATGAGCAGTTCTTC
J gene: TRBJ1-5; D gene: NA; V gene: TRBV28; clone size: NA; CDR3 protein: CASSLWGAGDNQPQHF; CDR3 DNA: TGTGCCAGCAGTTTATGGGGGGCTGGGGACAATCAGCCCCAGCATTTT
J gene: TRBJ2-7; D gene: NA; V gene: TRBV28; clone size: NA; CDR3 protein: CASSSSGLAGVNEQYF; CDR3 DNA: NA
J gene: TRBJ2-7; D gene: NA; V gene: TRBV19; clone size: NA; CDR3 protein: CASSQLQDYEQYF; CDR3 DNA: TGTGCCAGTAGTCAACTACAGGACTACGAGCAGTACTTC
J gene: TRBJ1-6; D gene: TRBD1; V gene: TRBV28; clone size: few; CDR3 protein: CASSGRTGTTGNSPLHF; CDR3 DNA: TGTGCCAGCAGTGGTAGGACAGGGACGACGGGGAATTCACCCCTCCACTTT
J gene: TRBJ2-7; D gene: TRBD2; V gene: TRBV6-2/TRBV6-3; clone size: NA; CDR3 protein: CASSYSGTSGGQYF; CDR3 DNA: TGTGCCAGCAGTTACTCCGGGACTAGCGGAGGCCAGTACTTC
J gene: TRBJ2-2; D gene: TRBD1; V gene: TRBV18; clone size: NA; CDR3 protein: CASSPSGTGGFGELFF; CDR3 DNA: TGTGCCAGCTCTCCCTCCGGGACAGGGGGCTTCGGGGAGCTGTTTTTT
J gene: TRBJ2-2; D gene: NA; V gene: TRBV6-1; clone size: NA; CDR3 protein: CASSGALELTGELFF; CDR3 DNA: TGTGCCAGCAGTGGAGCCTTGGAGCTCACCGGGGAGCTGTTTTTT
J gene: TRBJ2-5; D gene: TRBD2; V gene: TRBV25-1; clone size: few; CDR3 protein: CASSQGGTSGSRETQYF; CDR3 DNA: TGTGCCAGCAGTCAAGGAGGGACTAGCGGGAGCAGAGAGACCCAGTACTTC
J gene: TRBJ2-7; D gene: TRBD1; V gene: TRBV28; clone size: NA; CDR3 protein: CASKTQGQTYEQYF; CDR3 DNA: TGTGCCAGCAAAACCCAGGGACAGACCTACGAGCAGTACTTC
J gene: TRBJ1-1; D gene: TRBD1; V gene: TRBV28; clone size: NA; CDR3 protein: CATLRQGAVDTEAFF; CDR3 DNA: TGTGCCACTTTGAGACAGGGGGCGGTGGACACTGAAGCTTTCTTT
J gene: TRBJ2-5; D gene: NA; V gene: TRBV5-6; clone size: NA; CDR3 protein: CASSFGAGAYQETQYF; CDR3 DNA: TGTGCCAGCAGCTTTGGGGCAGGGGCGTACCAAGAGACCCAGTACTTC